The 25 T cell receptor beta chains listed next were all sequenced from one sample in a study of blood T cell repertoires in COVID-19. TCRdb keeps only in-frame clones here, not all; method: immunoSEQ multiplex PCR. The table lists over 40,000 clones, 75% to 95% of them singletons. The sample consisted of peripheral blood. Receptors were obtained from a man in his 70s with active COVID-19.

V and J are TRBV12-3 or TRBV12-4 and TRBJ1-6; the D is unclear. V gave up 7 bases and J gave up 13 bases, with 11 bases separating them. The CDR3 spans 11 residues. The CDR3 loop is CASTSAGPLHF. DNA for the CDR3: TGTGCCAGCACCTCGGCGGGTCCCCTCCACTTT.

The chain recombines TRBV12-3 or TRBV12-4 with TRBJ2-2; TRBD2 matches 8 bases. V lost 3 bases and J lost 7; bases outside the gene matches: 1. This CDR3 spans 13 amino acids. CDR3 region: CASSFTSGGELFF. In nucleotides, the CDR3 is TGTGCCAGCAGTTTCACTAGCGGCGGGGAGCTGTTTTTT.

V usage is TRBV28 and J usage is TRBJ2-7; TRBD1 agrees at 9 bases. The CDR3 totals 12 residues. V lost 6 bases to trimming and J lost 4 bases; unmatched junction nucleotides: 1. Germline loops: CDR1 MDHEN, CDR2 SYDVKM. The CDR3 sequence is CASRGTGYEQYF. As DNA, the CDR3 is TGTGCCAGCAGGGGGACAGGGTACGAGCAGTACTTC.

The V call is TRBV18, the J call TRBJ1-1; D unresolved. The CDR3 consists of 13 residues. Trimming left V 6 bases short and J 3 bases short, with 11 bases between. CDR1 is KGHSH and CDR2 is LQKENI in the germline V gene. This CDR3 reads CASSPRVDTEAFF. Here the CDR3 DNA reads TGTGCCAGCTCCCCGAGGGTGGACACTGAAGCTTTCTTT.

The chain carries TRBV5-1 and TRBJ1-3; no clear D gene. V dropped 4 bases and J dropped 0 bases, with 11 bases sitting between them. The V gene's germline CDR1 is SGHRS and CDR2 YFSETQ. There are 15 residues in the CDR3. The CDR3 bases are TGCGCCAGCAGCCCGGAAGGAGTCTCTGGAAACACCATATATTTT. The encoded protein is CASSPEGVSGNTIYF.

Written as DNA, the CDR3 is TGTGCCAGCAGCGTAGGCGCGGAAGAGACCCAGTACTTC. Its protein is CASSVGAEETQYF. The rearrangement uses TRBV9 and TRBJ2-5, with unresolved D. From germline, CDR1 is SGDLS and CDR2 YYNGEE. V was cut by 0 bases and J by 3 bases, with 6 bases left in between. This CDR3 region has 13 residues.

V gene TRBV6-2 or TRBV6-3 combines with J gene TRBJ2-7, with 7 bases that match TRBD2. This CDR3 is 16 amino acids long. V dropped 2 bases and J dropped 3; count of bases not matched to a gene: 10. Germline CDR1 MNHEY, CDR2 SVGEGT. The CDR3 protein is CASSYAGTIIDYEQYF. The CDR3, as DNA: TGTGCCAGCAGTTACGCTGGGACTATCATAGACTACGAGCAGTACTTC.

For this clone: At one end the junction does not follow the germline gene, possibly because of a read error. The chain combines TRBV7-7 with TRBJ2-5, with 7 bases fitting TRBD1. Germline values: CDR1 SSHAT, CDR2 FNYEAQ (reference sequence). The CDR3 runs to 15 residues. Here the CDR3 DNA reads TGTGCTAGCAGCTTAGGCTCAGGGGGTGCAGAGACCCAGTACTTC. This translates into CASSLGSGGAETQYF.

The rearrangement links TRBV6-5 to TRBJ1-1, with D perhaps matching TRBD1 (5 bases). The CDR3 length is 15 residues. The V gene lost 5 bases and the J gene lost 5 bases, with 18 bases spanning the gap. Germline CDR1 reads MNHEY; CDR2 reads SVGAGI. The CDR3 nucleotides read TGTGCCAGCAGTCACAAGGGACTTTGGGGGACTGAAGCTTTCTTT. This gives the protein CASSHKGLWGTEAFF.

CDR3 protein: CASSLVYEQYF. For the CDR3, the DNA is TGTGCCAGCAGTTTAGTCTACGAGCAGTACTTC. The chain links TRBV12-3 or TRBV12-4 to TRBJ2-5; the D is unclear. The DNA end is a closer match to TRBJ2-7, so the J assignment may be wrong. There are 11 residues in the CDR3.

This clone was counted a single time. The junction and the germline gene differ at one end; a read error may be behind it. This chain uses TRBV7-7 with TRBJ2-2; D call uncertain. The CDR3 spans 15 residues. Germline V CDR1 and CDR2: SSHAT, FNYEAQ (reference sequence). The CDR3 DNA reads TGTGCTAGCAGCTTAGACAACGCGAACACCGGGGAGCTGTTTTTT. It encodes CASSLDNANTGELFF.

This clone was found once. The chain is built from TRBV3-1 (or the pseudogene TRBV3-2) and TRBJ2-1, with TRBD2 matching 11 bases. Trimming removed 4 bases from V and 5 bases from J; junction bases left unmatched: 4. Germline V lookup: CDR1 LGHDT, CDR2 YNNKEL (reference sequence). The CDR3 spans 15 residues. The CDR3: CASSPSGLADNEQFF. The CDR3 DNA sequence: TGTGCCAGCAGCCCATCGGGACTAGCGGACAATGAGCAGTTCTTC.

The rearrangement joins TRBV2 to TRBJ1-5, with D unclear. CDR3 length: 16 residues. Deletions cut 2 bases from V and 7 bases from J, with 18 bases between. From germline, CDR1 is SNHLY and CDR2 FYNNEI. Here the CDR3 DNA reads TGTGCCAGCAGTGAAACAGCACGGAATTCGGGACAGCCCCAGCATTTT. It codes for CASSETARNSGQPQHF.

The chain combines TRBV5-4 with TRBJ1-1; 8 bases are a match to TRBD1. V shed 0 bases and J 5 bases; nucleotides not matched to a gene: 3. The V gene's germline CDR1 is SGHNT and CDR2 YYREEE (reference sequence). The CDR3 covers 14 residues. The CDR3, as DNA: TGTGCCAGCAGCTTGGCCAGGGGGCATACTGAAGCTTTCTTT. Protein sequence: CASSLARGHTEAFF. Combining the CDR3 with reference TRBV5-4 and TRBJ1-1 gives the whole variable domain ETGVTQSPTHLIKTRGQQVTLRCSSQSGHNTVSWYQQALGQGPQFIFQYYREEENGRGNFPPRFSGLQFPNYSSELNVNALELDDSALYLCASSLARGHTEAFFGQGTRLTVV.

This chain uses TRBV18 with TRBJ1-2; D unresolved. The CDR3 spans 14 residues. Deletions cut 3 bases from V and 4 bases from J, with 12 bases between. The germline CDR1 and CDR2 sequences are KGHSH and LQKENI. In DNA, the CDR3 is TGTGCCAGCTCACCTCCCGCCCAGATCTATGGCTACACCTTC. Its protein is CASSPPAQIYGYTF.

The genes are TRBV10-3 and TRBJ1-1, with a possible D match to TRBD1 (6 bases). The CDR3 is made up of 13 amino acids. The germline CDR1 and CDR2 sequences are ENHRY and SYGVKD. V was trimmed by 10 bases and J by 1 base, leaving 13 bases between them. The CDR3 bases are TGTGCCACCAGGGGACTTCAGAACACTGAAGCTTTCTTT. Its protein product is CATRGLQNTEAFF.

This chain links TRBV10-2 with TRBJ1-4, with TRBD1 matching 7 bases. V was pared by 7 bases and J by 4 bases, with 21 bases of the junction left unmatched. This CDR3 is 19 amino acids long. Germline CDR1 and CDR2: WSHSY and SAAADI. Here the CDR3 reads CASNRQGSGLKSSNEKLFF. CDR3 in DNA: TGCGCCAGCAACCGACAGGGTTCGGGTCTAAAAAGTAGTAATGAAAAACTGTTTTTT.

This chain joins TRBV29-1 and TRBJ1-4; D gene uncertain. The germline V gene has CDR1 SQVTM and CDR2 ANQGSEA. The CDR3 has 13 residues. The V end was cut by 7 bases, the J end by 0 bases, with 9 bases between. The CDR3 is CSAGGPTNEKLFF. The CDR3 bases are TGCAGCGCCGGAGGGCCAACTAATGAAAAACTGTTTTTT.

CDR3: CASSYVGTANTEAFF. The DNA for the CDR3 is TGTGCCAGCAGTTACGTCGGGACAGCGAACACTGAAGCTTTCTTT. This chain joins TRBV6-5 and TRBJ1-1; 7 nucleotides match TRBD1. This CDR3 comprises 15 residues. V was clipped by 2 bases and J by 1 base; unmatched bases: 4. Looked up from germline, CDR1 is MNHEY and CDR2 is SVGAGI.

The chain employs TRBV6-5 and TRBJ1-4; 8 bases match TRBD1. The CDR3 loop spans 14 amino acids. Trimming took 7 bases from V and 7 from J; bases not matched to a gene: 8. Germline assignment: CDR1 MNHEY and CDR2 SVGAGI. This CDR3 reads CASKPGGRREKLFF. DNA for the CDR3: TGTGCCAGCAAACCAGGGGGCCGTCGTGAAAAACTGTTTTTT.

The rearrangement links TRBV4-1 to TRBJ2-6; TRBD1 matches at 11 bases. The CDR3 totals 16 residues. The ends lost 6 bases at V and 2 bases at J; junction bases unmatched: 3. Looked up from germline, CDR1 is MGHRA and CDR2 is YSYEKL. The CDR3 DNA reads as TGCGCCAGCAGTTGGGGACAGGGGGCTGGGGCCAACGTCCTGACTTTC. It translates to CASSWGQGAGANVLTF.

The V gene is TRBV6-5, the J gene TRBJ2-2, with 11 bases lining up with TRBD1. Germline CDR1 is MNHEY and CDR2 is SVGAGI. J was trimmed by 4 bases and V by 7 bases; bases with no gene match: 2. The CDR3 has 14 amino acids. Here the CDR3 DNA reads TGTGCCAGCACCGGGACAGGGGGCACCGGGGAGCTGTTTTTT. Protein: CASTGTGGTGELFF.

In this sample, this clone turned up once. The chain links TRBV11-2 to TRBJ2-7, with 8 bases matching TRBD1. The CDR3 is 16 residues long. With 6 bases clipped from V and 0 bases from J, the junction kept 10 bases outside the gene matches. CDR1 is SGHAT, CDR2 FQNNGV, per germline. The CDR3 nucleotides are TGTGCCAGCAGATTTGGTCCGGGACAGGTCTCCTACGAGCAGTACTTC. It codes for CASRFGPGQVSYEQYF.

The gene calls are TRBV6-6 and TRBJ1-2; 7 nucleotides line up with TRBD1. Germline V gene lookup returns CDR1 MNHNY and CDR2 SVGAGI (reference sequence). V shed 5 bases and J 2 bases; nucleotides not matched to a gene: 5. The length of the CDR3 is 14 residues. DNA for the CDR3: TGTGCCAGCAGTCCAGGGGGATCCAACTATGGCTACACCTTC. Its protein product is CASSPGGSNYGYTF.

This clone occurred once. The chain couples TRBV11-2 to TRBJ1-1, with D unclear. Germline CDR1 reads SGHAT; CDR2 reads FQNNGV. The CDR3 covers 12 residues. Between the trimmed V and J ends, which lost 3 bases and 7 bases, there was a span of 9 bases. This CDR3 is CASSLIGSEAFF. The CDR3 nucleotides read TGTGCCAGCAGCTTGATTGGGAGTGAAGCTTTCTTT.